A single sample is the source of the 20 T cell receptor beta chains below, sequenced in a study of T cell responses to AZD1222 COVID-19 vaccine. Libraries were prepared by immunoSEQ multiplex PCR; TCRdb keeps only in-frame clonotypes and omits some of them. Here the sample spans some 79,000 clones, around 81% being singletons. This specimen was peripheral blood, taken 28 days after the second AZD1222 dose. These receptors were taken from an adult who received the AZD1222 COVID-19 vaccine.

The chain has TRBV7-2 and TRBJ2-2, with TRBD2 matching over 9 bases. Trimming removed 6 bases from V and 4 bases from J; junction bases left unmatched: 9. The CDR3 extends over 16 amino acids. Germline lookup yields CDR1 SGHTA and CDR2 FQGNSA. For the CDR3, the DNA is TGTGCCAGCAGGTCAACCCGGCGGGAGGGCACCGGGGAGCTGTTTTTT. This encodes CASRSTRREGTGELFF.

The rearrangement links TRBV2 to TRBJ2-2, with unresolved D. V lost 4 bases, J lost 9 bases, and 9 bases lay in between. Germline CDR1 and CDR2: SNHLY and FYNNEI. The CDR3 runs to 12 residues. The CDR3 sequence: CASSGGPRELFF. CDR3 in DNA: TGTGCCAGCAGTGGAGGACCCAGGGAGCTGTTTTTT.

The chain carries TRBV28 and TRBJ1-1, with D perhaps matching TRBD1 (5 bases). The CDR3 totals 15 residues. V shed 8 bases and J shed 1 base, with 17 bases lying between them. The germline CDR1 and CDR2 sequences are MDHEN and SYDVKM. This CDR3 reads CASGGLGTGNTEAFF. The CDR3, as DNA: TGTGCCAGCGGTGGTCTCGGGACCGGGAACACTGAAGCTTTCTTT.

The rearrangement uses TRBV18 and TRBJ2-7, with a possible D match to TRBD1 (6 bases). The V end lost 5 bases, the J end lost 3 bases, and 11 bases lay between the germline ends. This CDR3 comprises 13 residues. Germline-derived CDR1 and CDR2 are KGHSH and LQKENI. This CDR3 reads CASSGTSIYEQYF. CDR3 coding DNA: TGTGCCAGCTCAGGGACATCCATCTACGAGCAGTACTTC.

This chain uses TRBV7-8 with TRBJ2-1; D gene unclear. The CDR3 loop spans 12 amino acids. Trimming left V 5 bases short and J 7 bases short, with 9 bases between. CDR1 SGHVS and CDR2 FQNEAQ come from the germline V gene. CDR3 bases: TGTGCCAGCAGCCCCGGGTGGAATGAGCAGTTCTTC. As protein: CASSPGWNEQFF.

The rearrangement uses TRBV14 and TRBJ2-1; no reliable D call. The V end was cut by 5 bases, the J end by 5 bases, with 19 bases between. The CDR3 runs to 16 residues. The germline V gene encodes CDR1 SGHDN and CDR2 FVKESK. This CDR3 reads CASSFSRHGIHNEQFF. CDR3 sequence (DNA): TGTGCCAGCAGCTTTTCCAGACACGGAATTCACAATGAGCAGTTCTTC.

In its sample, this clone was seen a few times. The chain has TRBV4-1 and TRBJ1-5, with D possibly TRBD1 on 5 matching bases. Germline values: CDR1 MGHRA, CDR2 YSYEKL. Trimming pared 0 bases from V and 3 bases from J, leaving 18 bases between. The CDR3 is made up of 18 amino acids. The CDR3: CASSQEAGSGGTNQPQHF. CDR3 bases: TGCGCCAGCAGCCAAGAGGCAGGGAGTGGTGGGACCAATCAGCCCCAGCATTTT.

The chain combines TRBV19 with TRBJ2-5; D is perhaps TRBD1 or TRBD2 (6 bases each). Trimming left V 4 bases short and J 6 bases short, with 15 bases between. CDR1 and CDR2 (germline): LNHDA, SQIVND (reference sequence). This CDR3 is built from 14 residues. CDR3 region: CASSRRGDMQTQYF. CDR3 DNA: TGTGCCAGTAGTAGGAGGGGGGACATGCAGACCCAGTACTTC.

The chain uses TRBV2 and TRBJ2-6, with no clear D. Per the germline V gene, CDR1 is SNHLY and CDR2 is FYNNEI. V was shortened by 3 bases and J by 2 bases, with 2 bases between the two germline ends. This CDR3 is 13 amino acids long. CDR3 coding DNA: TGTGCCAGCAGTGACGCTGGGGCCAACGTCCTGACTTTC. It is translated as CASSDAGANVLTF.

The chain has TRBV19 and TRBJ1-3; 7 bases line up with TRBD1. The CDR3 loop spans 15 amino acids. Germline assignment: CDR1 LNHDA and CDR2 SQIVND (reference sequence). J was trimmed by 3 bases and V by 8 bases; bases with no gene match: 10. The CDR3 spells CASAMGTVNGNTIYF. In nucleotides, the CDR3 is TGTGCCAGTGCTATGGGGACAGTGAATGGAAACACCATATATTTT. Full variable domain (rest looked up from reference TRBV19 and TRBJ1-3): DGGITQSPKYLFRKEGQNVTLSCEQNLNHDAMYWYRQDPGQGLRLIYYSQIVNDFQKGDIAEGYSVSREKKESFPLTVTSAQKNPTAFYLCASAMGTVNGNTIYFGEGSWLTVV.

V usage is TRBV5-6 and J usage is TRBJ2-5; 9 nucleotides agree with TRBD2. V shed 4 bases, J shed 2 bases, and the junction held 3 bases outside the gene matches. Germline values: CDR1 SGHDT, CDR2 YYEEEE. This CDR3 has 14 residues. The CDR3 sequence: CASSRSGRQETQYF. CDR3 DNA: TGTGCCAGCAGCCGGAGCGGGAGGCAAGAGACCCAGTACTTC.

Here the CDR3 reads CASSLWGGRGSNQPQHF. CDR3 DNA sequence: TGTGCCAGCAGTTTATGGGGGGGAAGGGGTAGCAATCAGCCCCAGCATTTT. The rearrangement joins TRBV28 to TRBJ1-5; weak D call: TRBD1 (5 bases). V was shortened by 0 bases and J by 0 bases, with 12 bases between the two germline ends. Germline CDR1 MDHEN, CDR2 SYDVKM. CDR3 size: 17 residues.

The V and J genes are TRBV7-9 and TRBJ1-4, with D unresolved. Germline V gene data show CDR1 as SEHNR and CDR2 as FQNEAQ (reference sequence). This CDR3 region has 13 residues. V was clipped by 3 bases and J by 5 bases, with 7 bases between them. DNA for the CDR3: TGTGCCAGCAGCTTGGCCAGAAATGAAAAACTGTTTTTT. Its protein is CASSLARNEKLFF. Using reference TRBV7-9 and TRBJ1-4 for the parts outside the CDR3, the full variable domain is DTGVSQNPRHKITKRGQNVTFRCDPISEHNRLYWYRQTLGQGPEFLTYFQNEAQLEKSRLLSDRFSAERPKGSFSTLEIQRTEQGDSAMYLCASSLARNEKLFFGSGTQLSVL.

This chain's CDR3 is CASSYSLGDYGYTF. CDR3 nucleotide sequence: TGTGCCAGCAGTTACTCGTTGGGGGACTATGGCTACACCTTC. The chain combines TRBV6-5 with TRBJ1-2, with a possible D match to TRBD1 (5 bases). The length of the CDR3 is 14 residues. Looked up from germline, CDR1 is MNHEY and CDR2 is SVGAGI. V was clipped by 0 bases and J by 3 bases, with 8 bases between them.

This sequence joins TRBV6-5 and TRBJ1-1; TRBD1 might be the D (6 bases). V was cut by 1 base and J by 3 bases, with 9 bases left in between. Germline values: CDR1 MNHEY, CDR2 SVGAGI. The CDR3 is made up of 14 amino acids. The CDR3 nucleotides are TGTGCCAGCAGTTACTTTAAGGGGGACACTGAAGCTTTCTTT. This sequence encodes CASSYFKGDTEAFF.

The table lists this clone with a few counts. The chain couples TRBV24-1 to TRBJ2-7, with TRBD1 as a possible D gene (5 bases). V lost 12 bases and J lost 2, with 7 bases in between. The CDR3 contains 10 residues. The germline V gene has CDR1 KGHDR and CDR2 SFDVKD. In DNA, the CDR3 is TGTGCCCCAGGGCCCTACGAGCAGTACTTC. Its protein product is CAPGPYEQYF.

The V and J genes are TRBV28 and TRBJ2-7, with D unclear. CDR3 length equals 12 residues. From germline, CDR1 is MDHEN and CDR2 SYDVKM. V shed 3 bases and J shed 2 bases, with 5 bases lying between them. The CDR3 sequence is CASSFSTYEQYF. DNA for the CDR3: TGTGCCAGCAGTTTTTCAACCTACGAGCAGTACTTC.

V usage is TRBV19 and J usage is TRBJ2-2; D is unclear. This CDR3 has 14 residues. Germline assignment: CDR1 LNHDA and CDR2 SQIVND (reference sequence). V lost 7 bases to trimming and J lost 7 bases, with 16 bases between them. The CDR3 nucleotides read TGTGCCAGTACCCTAAGAGACGGTCTCGGGGAGCTGTTTTTT. Translation: CASTLRDGLGELFF. Full variable domain (rest looked up from reference TRBV19 and TRBJ2-2): DGGITQSPKYLFRKEGQNVTLSCEQNLNHDAMYWYRQDPGQGLRLIYYSQIVNDFQKGDIAEGYSVSREKKESFPLTVTSAQKNPTAFYLCASTLRDGLGELFFGEGSRLTVL.

The chain is built from TRBV30 and TRBJ1-1, with unresolved D. Germline values: CDR1 GTSNPN, CDR2 SVGIG (reference sequence). The V gene lost 2 bases and the J gene lost 6 bases, with 10 bases spanning the gap. The CDR3 runs 12 residues. The CDR3 reads CAWSSLGAEAFF. The CDR3 coding sequence is TGTGCCTGGAGTTCCCTTGGGGCTGAAGCTTTCTTT. The variable domain in full, completed from reference TRBV30 and TRBJ1-1, reads SQTIHQWPATLVQPVGSPLSLECTVEGTSNPNLYWYRQAAGRGLQLLFYSVGIGQISSEVPQNLSASRPQDRQFILSSKKLLLSDSGFYLCAWSSLGAEAFFGQGTRLTVV.

The chain employs TRBV10-3 and TRBJ2-7; D gene unclear. CDR3 size: 11 residues. Germline V CDR1 and CDR2: ENHRY, SYGVKD. Between the trimmed V and J ends, which lost 8 bases and 3 bases, there was a span of 8 bases. As DNA, the CDR3 is TGTGCCATCGGTAGTGTCTACGAGCAGTACTTC. Translated: CAIGSVYEQYF.